One sample yielded the 27 T cell receptor beta chains listed below, sequenced in a study of T cell responses to AZD1222 COVID-19 vaccine. The method was immunoSEQ multiplex PCR; TCRdb's version includes in-frame clones alone and lacks a portion of them. The repertoire holds 95,000 to 150,000 clones, with about 90% as singletons. The specimen was peripheral blood, collected on day 0 of AZD1222 vaccination. Receptors were obtained from an adult in good health.

The chain links TRBV6-1 to TRBJ1-2; D is unresolved. Trimming took off 0 bases at V and 4 bases at J, with 9 bases between the two ends. CDR1 and CDR2 from the germline V gene are MNHNS and SASEGT. The CDR3 is 14 residues long. The CDR3 DNA reads TGTGCCAGCAGTGAAGCTCTTCGGAGCTATGGCTACACCTTC. Translating it yields CASSEALRSYGYTF.

This chain links TRBV6-1 with TRBJ2-7, with 11 bases that match TRBD1. V trimming: 4 bases; J trimming: 2 bases; junction bases outside the gene matches: 7. The CDR3 is made up of 16 amino acids. The germline gives CDR1 MNHNS, CDR2 SASEGT. DNA of the CDR3: TGTGCCAGCAGTGCCCGGCCGGGACAGGGGGCCTACGAGCAGTACTTC. Translating gives CASSARPGQGAYEQYF.

The gene calls are TRBV9 and TRBJ1-6, with 7 bases matching TRBD1. V was pared by 4 bases and J by 3 bases, with 4 bases of the junction left unmatched. The CDR3 covers 15 residues. CDR1 and CDR2 from the germline V gene are SGDLS and YYNGEE. As DNA, the CDR3 is TGTGCCAGCAGCCCCCGGGACAGCTATAATTCACCCCTCCACTTT. Its protein is CASSPRDSYNSPLHF.

This rearrangement joins TRBV24-1 to TRBJ1-1; 8 nucleotides align to TRBD1. The CDR3 totals 15 residues. V dropped 0 bases and J dropped 1; count of bases not matched to a gene: 0. In germline, CDR1 is KGHDR, CDR2 SFDVKD. CDR3 bases: TGTGCCACCAGTGATTTGGGACAGGGGAACACTGAAGCTTTCTTT. It encodes CATSDLGQGNTEAFF.

The rearrangement joins TRBV4-1 to TRBJ2-3; 10 nucleotides agree with TRBD1. The length of the CDR3 is 14 residues. Germline trimming cut 9 bases from V and 7 bases from J; bases unmatched to any gene: 10. The germline CDR1 and CDR2 sequences are MGHRA and YSYEKL. In DNA form, the CDR3 reads TGCGCCAGTTCCCGGGACAGGGGCACCTATACGCAGTATTTT. This codes for CASSRDRGTYTQYF.

This clone is a singleton in its sample. This chain links TRBV27 with TRBJ1-5; 8 bases match TRBD1. The germline V gene has CDR1 MNHEY and CDR2 SMNVEV (reference sequence). Trimming took 5 bases from V and 1 from J; bases not matched to a gene: 1. The CDR3 contains 14 residues. The CDR3 loop is CASSRQGSNQPQHF. For the CDR3, the DNA is TGTGCCAGCAGTCGACAGGGGAGCAATCAGCCCCAGCATTTT.

This chain joins TRBV12-3 or TRBV12-4 and TRBJ1-1; D not certain. The CDR3 is made up of 13 amino acids. V was shortened by 3 bases and J by 5 bases, with 10 bases between the two germline ends. The CDR3 protein is CASSLSGATEAFF. Written as DNA, the CDR3 is TGTGCCAGCAGTTTGTCGGGAGCAACTGAAGCTTTCTTT.

J is TRBJ1-2 and V is TRBV12-3 or TRBV12-4; D uncertain. This CDR3 is built from 13 residues. V was clipped by 7 bases and J by 4 bases, with 13 bases between them. CDR3 residues: CASISSGSYGYTF. The CDR3 coding sequence is TGTGCCAGCATTTCGAGCGGGTCCTATGGCTACACCTTC.

This clone has just one count. This chain connects TRBV7-9 to TRBJ2-1, with TRBD1 identical over 9 bases. The junction had 7 bases not matched to a gene; V was cut back by 4 bases and J by 6 bases. This CDR3 is 15 amino acids long. Per the germline V gene, CDR1 is SEHNR and CDR2 is FQNEAQ (reference sequence). The CDR3 nucleotides are TGTGCCAGCAGCTATCCCGGGACAGGGTCCAATGAGCAGTTCTTC. The encoded protein is CASSYPGTGSNEQFF.

The chain employs TRBV5-1 and TRBJ1-4; TRBD1 aligns across 9 bases. The CDR3 has 17 residues. The ends lost 3 bases at V and 2 bases at J; junction bases unmatched: 8. Germline loops: CDR1 SGHRS, CDR2 YFSETQ. The CDR3 is CASSSQGAGGTNEKLFF. DNA of the CDR3: TGCGCCAGCAGCTCACAGGGGGCTGGGGGGACTAATGAAAAACTGTTTTTT.

Many counts were recorded for this clone. The rearrangement uses TRBV9 and TRBJ1-2; possibly TRBD1 for D (6 bases). CDR3 length: 15 residues. Germline V lookup: CDR1 SGDLS, CDR2 YYNGEE. Trimming cost V 3 bases and J 2 bases, with 14 bases left between them. CDR3 sequence reads: CASSAGGQANYGYTF. The DNA of the CDR3 is TGTGCCAGCAGCGCCGGGGGGCAGGCCAACTATGGCTACACCTTC.

The CDR3 sequence: CASSPKHRDTQYF. CDR3 nucleotides: TGTGCCAGCTCACCAAAACACAGGGATACGCAGTATTTT. This rearrangement joins TRBV18 to TRBJ2-3; perhaps TRBD1 as D (5 bases). The V gene lost 2 bases and the J gene lost 6 bases, with 9 bases spanning the gap. The CDR3 covers 13 residues. The germline gives CDR1 KGHSH, CDR2 LQKENI.

The chain employs TRBV15 and TRBJ2-3, with D tentatively TRBD1 (5 bases). The CDR3 contains 12 residues. Germline CDR1 LNHNV, CDR2 YYDKDF (reference sequence). V lost 1 base to trimming and J lost 10 bases, with 9 bases between them. CDR3 in amino acids: CATSRARVAQYF. The CDR3 bases are TGTGCCACCAGCAGAGCCAGGGTAGCGCAGTATTTT.

The chain joins TRBV5-1 to TRBJ1-2; 10 bases line up with TRBD1. The trim removed 3 bases at V and 7 bases at J, leaving 15 bases unmatched. The CDR3 sequence is 17 residues long. Germline V gene lookup returns CDR1 SGHRS and CDR2 YFSETQ. The CDR3 DNA reads TGCGCCAGCAGCTCGTTACAACCTACTCGGACAGGGGGTGGCTACACCTTC. Residues: CASSSLQPTRTGGGYTF.

The chain links TRBV27 to TRBJ2-7; D may match TRBD1 or TRBD2 (6 bases each). This CDR3 has 14 amino acids. With 5 bases removed from V and 3 bases from J, the gap between germline ends came to 14 bases. Germline CDR1 and CDR2: MNHEY and SMNVEV (reference sequence). The chain's CDR3 is CASSEGGRIYEQYF. CDR3 nucleotides: TGTGCCAGCAGTGAGGGGGGACGTATCTACGAGCAGTACTTC.

The CDR3 DNA reads as TGTGCCAGCATCAATAGCAATCAGCCCCAGCATTTT. As protein: CASINSNQPQHF. The V and J genes are TRBV6-5 and TRBJ1-5; unclear D gene. The CDR3 spans 12 residues. V dropped 7 bases and J dropped 0 bases, with 4 bases sitting between them. Looked up from germline, CDR1 is MNHEY and CDR2 is SVGAGI.

V and J are TRBV4-1 and TRBJ1-1, with 9 bases fitting TRBD1. CDR1 MGHRA and CDR2 YSYEKL come from the germline V gene. With V trimmed by 0 bases and J by 10 bases, 15 bases remained unmatched. The CDR3 length is 17 residues. CDR3 sequence: CASSQEGRGQGRIGAFF. CDR3 nucleotides: TGCGCCAGCAGCCAAGAGGGCCGGGGACAGGGTCGTATAGGAGCTTTCTTT.

The chain joins TRBV7-8 to TRBJ1-6, with unresolved D. This CDR3 has 14 residues. Trimming took 1 base from V and 7 from J, leaving 8 bases between them. In germline, CDR1 is SGHVS, CDR2 FQNEAQ. CDR3 in amino acids: CASSLESKNSPLHF. In DNA, the CDR3 is TGTGCCAGCAGCTTAGAATCGAAGAATTCACCCCTCCACTTT.

The V gene is TRBV19, the J gene TRBJ2-3; D ambiguous. With 1 base removed from V and 2 bases from J, the gap between germline ends came to 7 bases. Germline V CDR1 and CDR2: LNHDA, SQIVND (reference sequence). This CDR3 comprises 14 residues. DNA of the CDR3: TGTGCCAGTAGTATAGGATCCCCCACAGATACGCAGTATTTT. Residues: CASSIGSPTDTQYF. Based on the CDR3 plus reference TRBV19 and TRBJ2-3, the full variable domain is DGGITQSPKYLFRKEGQNVTLSCEQNLNHDAMYWYRQDPGQGLRLIYYSQIVNDFQKGDIAEGYSVSREKKESFPLTVTSAQKNPTAFYLCASSIGSPTDTQYFGPGTRLTVL.

This chain connects TRBV6-5 to TRBJ2-7, with D maybe TRBD1 (5 bases). Germline V CDR1 and CDR2: MNHEY, SVGAGI. V was cut by 8 bases and J by 0 bases, with 11 bases left in between. This CDR3 contains 13 residues. In DNA form, the CDR3 reads TGTGCCAGCCAAAAACAGGCCTCCTACGAGCAGTACTTC. Amino acids: CASQKQASYEQYF.

The chain links TRBV4-1 to TRBJ2-5; possibly TRBD1 for D (6 bases). The V and J ends lost 0 bases and 0 bases respectively, with 17 bases between them. This CDR3 has 18 residues. Per germline, CDR1 MGHRA and CDR2 YSYEKL. CDR3 nucleotides: TGCGCCAGCAGCCAAGAAGTTAGACAGGCTAAGTACCAAGAGACCCAGTACTTC. As protein: CASSQEVRQAKYQETQYF.

The V call is TRBV18, the J call TRBJ2-7; the match to TRBD1 covers 8 bases. The V gene's germline CDR1 is KGHSH and CDR2 LQKENI. The junction had 6 bases not matched to a gene; V was cut back by 3 bases and J by 5 bases. This CDR3 is built from 14 residues. CDR3 DNA: TGTGCCAGCTCACCGCGACAGGGGATCCACGAGCAGTACTTC. This encodes CASSPRQGIHEQYF.

The chain couples TRBV20-1 to TRBJ2-5, with D uncertain. The V gene's germline CDR1 is DFQATT and CDR2 SNEGSKA (reference sequence). Trimming stripped 6 bases from V and 3 bases from J, with 5 bases between. The CDR3 loop spans 10 amino acids. CDR3 in amino acids: CSAGEETQYF. As DNA, the CDR3 is TGCAGTGCCGGAGAAGAGACCCAGTACTTC.

The rearrangement links TRBV5-1 to TRBJ2-2; 7 bases map to TRBD1. This CDR3 contains 15 residues. The germline CDR1 and CDR2 sequences are SGHRS and YFSETQ. Germline trimming cut 4 bases from V and 2 bases from J; bases unmatched to any gene: 5. The chain's CDR3 is CASSPDRANTGELFF. For the CDR3, the DNA is TGCGCCAGCAGCCCCGACAGGGCAAACACCGGGGAGCTGTTTTTT.

This clone was detected once. The V and J genes are TRBV7-8 and TRBJ2-7; D is unresolved. CDR1 and CDR2 from the germline V gene are SGHVS and FQNEAQ. The V end lost 1 base, the J end lost 3 bases, and 4 bases lay between the germline ends. The CDR3 loop spans 12 amino acids. The CDR3 loop reads CASSLVDYEQYF. In nucleotides, the CDR3 is TGTGCCAGCAGCTTAGTAGACTACGAGCAGTACTTC. Complete variable domain (other parts from reference TRBV7-8 and TRBJ2-7): GAGVSQSPRYKVAKRGQDVALRCDPISGHVSLFWYQQALGQGPEFLTYFQNEAQLDKSGLPSDRFFAERPEGSVSTLKIQRTQQEDSAVYLCASSLVDYEQYFGPGTRLTVT.

The chain joins TRBV6-6 to TRBJ2-7; D possibly uses TRBD1 or TRBD2 (5 bases each). The V and J ends lost 5 bases and 2 bases respectively, with 16 bases between them. CDR3 length: 15 residues. Germline V gene sequence: CDR1 MNHNY, CDR2 SVGAGI (reference sequence). This CDR3 is CASSAPRDGTYEQYF. The CDR3 DNA reads TGTGCCAGCAGTGCCCCGAGGGACGGAACCTACGAGCAGTACTTC.

The V gene is TRBV11-2, the J gene TRBJ1-2, with D possibly being TRBD1 (6 bases). The V gene's germline CDR1 is SGHAT and CDR2 FQNNGV. The CDR3 loop spans 16 amino acids. The V and J ends lost 4 bases and 1 base respectively, with 16 bases between them. CDR3 amino acids: CASSSNTGWNNYGYTF. CDR3 in DNA: TGTGCCAGCAGCTCCAATACAGGGTGGAATAACTATGGCTACACCTTC.